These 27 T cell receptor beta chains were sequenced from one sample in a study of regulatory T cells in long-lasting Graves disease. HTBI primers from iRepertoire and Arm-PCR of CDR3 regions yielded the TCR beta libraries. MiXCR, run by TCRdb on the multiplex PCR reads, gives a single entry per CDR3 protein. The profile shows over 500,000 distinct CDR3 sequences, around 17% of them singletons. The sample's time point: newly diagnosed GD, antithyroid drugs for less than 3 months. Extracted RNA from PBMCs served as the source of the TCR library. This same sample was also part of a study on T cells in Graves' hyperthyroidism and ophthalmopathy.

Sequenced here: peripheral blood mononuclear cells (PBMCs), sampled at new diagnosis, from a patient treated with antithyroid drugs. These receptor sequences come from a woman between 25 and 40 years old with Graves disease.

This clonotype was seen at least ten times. The CDR3 region is CASSRERSLGQYF. The CDR3 DNA sequence: TGTGCCAGCAGCCGCGAAAGATCCTTGGGGCAGTACTTC. This chain links TRBV28 with TRBJ2-7; no reliable D call. Trimming pared 6 bases from V and 9 bases from J, leaving 18 bases between. CDR3 length equals 13 residues. Germline values: CDR1 MDHEN, CDR2 SYDVKM.

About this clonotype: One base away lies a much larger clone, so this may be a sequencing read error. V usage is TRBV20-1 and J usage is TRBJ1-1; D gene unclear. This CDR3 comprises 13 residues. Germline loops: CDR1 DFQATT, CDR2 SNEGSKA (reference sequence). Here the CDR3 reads CSALVVMNTKAFF. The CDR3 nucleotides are TGCAGTGCTCTGGTAGTTATGAACACTAAAGCTTTCTTT.

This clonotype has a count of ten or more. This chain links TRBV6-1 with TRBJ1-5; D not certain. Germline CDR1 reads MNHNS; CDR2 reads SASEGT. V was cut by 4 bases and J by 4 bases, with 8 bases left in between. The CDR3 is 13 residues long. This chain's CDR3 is CASSARVNQPQHF. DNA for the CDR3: TGTGCCAGCAGTGCCCGGGTGAATCAGCCCCAGCATTTT.

CDR3 loop: CASSMGRLMNTEAFF. As DNA, the CDR3 is TGTGCCAGTAGTATGGGACGGCTCATGAACACTGAAGCTTTCTTT. The V call is TRBV19, the J call TRBJ1-1, with D tentatively TRBD1 (5 bases). The CDR3 extends over 15 amino acids. Germline V CDR1 and CDR2: LNHDA, SQIVND (reference sequence). V shed 3 bases and J shed 0 bases, with 11 bases lying between them.

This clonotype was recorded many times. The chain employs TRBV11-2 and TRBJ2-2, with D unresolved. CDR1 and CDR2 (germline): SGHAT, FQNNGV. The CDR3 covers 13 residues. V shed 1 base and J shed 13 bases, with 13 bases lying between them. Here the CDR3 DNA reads TGTGCCAGCAGCTTAGGATTCACGGCTAGGCTGTTTTTT. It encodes CASSLGFTARLFF.

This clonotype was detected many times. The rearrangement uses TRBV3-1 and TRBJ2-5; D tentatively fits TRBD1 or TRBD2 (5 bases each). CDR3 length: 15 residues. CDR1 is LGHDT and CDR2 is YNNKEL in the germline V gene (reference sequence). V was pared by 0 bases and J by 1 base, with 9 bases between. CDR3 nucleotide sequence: TGTGCCAGCAGCCAAGAATGGGGGTTCCAAGAGACCCAGTACTTC. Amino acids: CASSQEWGFQETQYF.

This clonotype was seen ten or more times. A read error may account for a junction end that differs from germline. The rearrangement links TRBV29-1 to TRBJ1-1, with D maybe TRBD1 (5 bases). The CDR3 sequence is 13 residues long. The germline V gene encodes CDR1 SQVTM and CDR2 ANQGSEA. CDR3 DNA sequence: TGCAGCGTTGTGGAGGAGGGACCCACCCTTCACCGCTTT. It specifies CSVVEEGPTLHRF.

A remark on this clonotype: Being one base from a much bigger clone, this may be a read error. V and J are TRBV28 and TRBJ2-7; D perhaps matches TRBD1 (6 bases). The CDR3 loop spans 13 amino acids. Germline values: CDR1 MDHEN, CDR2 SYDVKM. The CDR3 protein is CASSRGQFYERYF. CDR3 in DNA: TGTGCCAGCAGTAGAGGACAGTTCTACGAGCGGTACTTC. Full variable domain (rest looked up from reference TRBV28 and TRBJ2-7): DVKVTQSSRYLVKRTGEKVFLECVQDMDHENMFWYRQDPGLGLRLIYFSYDVKMKEKGDIPEGYSVSREKKERFSLILESASTNQTSMYLCASSRGQFYERYFGPGTRLTVT.

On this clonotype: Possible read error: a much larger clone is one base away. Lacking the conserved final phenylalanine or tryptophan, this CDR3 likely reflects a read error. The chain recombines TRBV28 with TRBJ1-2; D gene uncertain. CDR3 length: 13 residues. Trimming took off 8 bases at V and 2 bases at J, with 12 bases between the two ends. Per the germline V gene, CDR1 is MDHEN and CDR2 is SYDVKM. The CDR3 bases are TGTGCCAGCTATTCCCGGCAGAACTATGGCTACACCCTC. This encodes CASYSRQNYGYTL.

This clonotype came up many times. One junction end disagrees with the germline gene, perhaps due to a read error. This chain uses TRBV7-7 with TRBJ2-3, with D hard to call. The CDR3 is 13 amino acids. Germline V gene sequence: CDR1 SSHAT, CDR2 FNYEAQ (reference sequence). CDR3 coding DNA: TGTGCTAGCAGCTTTTCTGGTGGAGATACGCAGTATTTT. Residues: CASSFSGGDTQYF.

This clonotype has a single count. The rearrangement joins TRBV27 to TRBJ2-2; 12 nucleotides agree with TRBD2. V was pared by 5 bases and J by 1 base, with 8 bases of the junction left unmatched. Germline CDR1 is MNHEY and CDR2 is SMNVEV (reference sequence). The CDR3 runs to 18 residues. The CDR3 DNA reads TGTGCCAGCAGTAGACCCGGGACTAGCGGGTGGAACACCGGGGAGCTGTTTTTT. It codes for CASSRPGTSGWNTGELFF.

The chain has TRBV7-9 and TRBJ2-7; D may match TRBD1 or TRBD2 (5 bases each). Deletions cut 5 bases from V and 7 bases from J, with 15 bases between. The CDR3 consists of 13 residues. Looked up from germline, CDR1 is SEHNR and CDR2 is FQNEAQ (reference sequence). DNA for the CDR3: TGTGCCAGCAGCAAGAGGGACGGCCAGGAGCAGTACTTC. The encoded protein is CASSKRDGQEQYF. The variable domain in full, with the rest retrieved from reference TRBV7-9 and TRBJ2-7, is DTGVSQNPRHKITKRGQNVTFRCDPISEHNRLYWYRQTLGQGPEFLTYFQNEAQLEKSRLLSDRFSAERPKGSFSTLEIQRTEQGDSAMYLCASSKRDGQEQYFGPGTRLTVT.

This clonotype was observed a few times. The CDR3 DNA follows: TGTGCCAGTAGTATACAGGACAGGGTCCCGCATTTT. It is translated as CASSIQDRVPHF. This rearrangement joins TRBV19 to TRBJ1-5; 8 bases are a match to TRBD1. Germline-derived CDR1 and CDR2 are LNHDA and SQIVND (reference sequence). The CDR3 is 12 amino acids. Trimming removed 2 bases from V and 15 bases from J; junction bases left unmatched: 6.

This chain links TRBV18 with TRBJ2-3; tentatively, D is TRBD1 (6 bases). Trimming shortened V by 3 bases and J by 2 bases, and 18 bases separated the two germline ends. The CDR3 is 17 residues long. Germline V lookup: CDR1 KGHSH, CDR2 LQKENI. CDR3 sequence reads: CASSPSDTGPVTDTQYF. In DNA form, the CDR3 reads TGTGCCAGCTCACCCTCAGACACAGGGCCAGTCACAGATACGCAGTATTTT.

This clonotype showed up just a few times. Here the CDR3 DNA reads TGTGCCAGCAGTGGCCGGACGACCGGGGAGCTGTTTTTT. Amino acids: CASSGRTTGELFF. The V gene is TRBV27, the J gene TRBJ2-2; D gene ambiguous. The V gene's germline CDR1 is MNHEY and CDR2 SMNVEV (reference sequence). The CDR3 totals 13 residues. Trimming stripped 5 bases from V and 5 bases from J, with 9 bases between.

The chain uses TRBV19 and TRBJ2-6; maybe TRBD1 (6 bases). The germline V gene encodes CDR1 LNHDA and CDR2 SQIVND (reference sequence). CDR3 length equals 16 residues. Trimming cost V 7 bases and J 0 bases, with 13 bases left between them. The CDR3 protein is CASTDRPSSGANVLTF. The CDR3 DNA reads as TGTGCCAGTACGGACAGACCAAGCTCTGGGGCCAACGTCCTGACTTTC.

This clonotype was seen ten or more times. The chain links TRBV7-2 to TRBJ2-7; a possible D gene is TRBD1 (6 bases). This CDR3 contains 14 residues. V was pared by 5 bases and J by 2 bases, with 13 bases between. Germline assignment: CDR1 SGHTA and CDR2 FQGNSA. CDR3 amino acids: CASSPQQGPYEQYF. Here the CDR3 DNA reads TGTGCCAGCAGCCCGCAACAGGGACCCTACGAGCAGTACTTC.

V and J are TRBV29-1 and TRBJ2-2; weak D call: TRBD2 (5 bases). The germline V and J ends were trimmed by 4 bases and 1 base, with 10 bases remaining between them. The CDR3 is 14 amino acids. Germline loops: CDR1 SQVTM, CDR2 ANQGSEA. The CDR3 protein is CSVGRMGNTGELFF. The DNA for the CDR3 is TGCAGCGTTGGGAGGATGGGGAACACCGGGGAGCTGTTTTTT.

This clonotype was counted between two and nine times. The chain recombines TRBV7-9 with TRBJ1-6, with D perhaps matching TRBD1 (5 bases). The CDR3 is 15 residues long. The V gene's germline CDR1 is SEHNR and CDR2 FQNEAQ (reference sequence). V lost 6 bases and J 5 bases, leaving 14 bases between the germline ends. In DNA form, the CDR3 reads TGTGCCAGCAGGGGGGAATTCCTCAATAATTCACCCCTCCACTTT. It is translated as CASRGEFLNNSPLHF.

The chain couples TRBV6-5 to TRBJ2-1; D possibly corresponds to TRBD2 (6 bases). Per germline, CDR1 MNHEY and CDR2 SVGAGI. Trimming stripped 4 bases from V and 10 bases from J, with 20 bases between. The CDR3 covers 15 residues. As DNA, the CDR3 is TGTGCCAGCAGTTTCTCCTTTCCGGGGGATGGGGAGCAGTTCTTC. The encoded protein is CASSFSFPGDGEQFF.

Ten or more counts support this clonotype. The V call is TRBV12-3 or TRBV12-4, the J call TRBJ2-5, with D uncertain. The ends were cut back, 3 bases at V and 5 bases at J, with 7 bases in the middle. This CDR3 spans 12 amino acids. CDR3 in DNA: TGTGCCAGCAGTTTTGGTCGGGAGACCCAGTACTTC. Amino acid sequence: CASSFGRETQYF.

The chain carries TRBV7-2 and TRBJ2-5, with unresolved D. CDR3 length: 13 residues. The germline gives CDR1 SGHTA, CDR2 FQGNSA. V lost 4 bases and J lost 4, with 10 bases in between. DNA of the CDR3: TGTGCCAGCAGCTCTAGGGCTAGAGAGACCCAGTACTTC. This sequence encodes CASSSRARETQYF.

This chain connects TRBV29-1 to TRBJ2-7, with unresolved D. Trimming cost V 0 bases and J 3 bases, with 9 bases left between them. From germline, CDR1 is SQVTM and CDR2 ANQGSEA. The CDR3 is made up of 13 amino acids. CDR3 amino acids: CSVEDQVGYEQYF. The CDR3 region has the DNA TGCAGCGTTGAAGATCAGGTTGGCTACGAGCAGTACTTC.

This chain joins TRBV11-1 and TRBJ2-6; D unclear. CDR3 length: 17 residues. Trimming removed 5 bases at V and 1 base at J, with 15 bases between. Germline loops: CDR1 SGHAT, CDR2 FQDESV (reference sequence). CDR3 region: CASSQNLKISGANVLTF. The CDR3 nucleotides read TGTGCCAGCAGCCAAAACCTGAAGATATCTGGGGCCAACGTCCTGACTTTC.

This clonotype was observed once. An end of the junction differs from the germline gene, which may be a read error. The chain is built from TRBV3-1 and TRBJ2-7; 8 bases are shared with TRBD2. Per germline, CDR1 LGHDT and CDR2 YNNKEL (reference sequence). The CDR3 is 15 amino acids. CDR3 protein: CAGSQGAGGGYEQYF. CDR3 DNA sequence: TGTGCCGGCAGCCAAGGGGCGGGGGGCGGCTACGAGCAGTACTTC.

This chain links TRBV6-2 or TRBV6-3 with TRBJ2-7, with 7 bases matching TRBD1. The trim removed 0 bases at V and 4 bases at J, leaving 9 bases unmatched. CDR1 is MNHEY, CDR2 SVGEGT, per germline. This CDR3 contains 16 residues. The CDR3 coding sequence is TGTGCCAGCAGTTACTCGTTCAAGGGGGCCACGTACGAGCAGTACTTC. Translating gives CASSYSFKGATYEQYF.

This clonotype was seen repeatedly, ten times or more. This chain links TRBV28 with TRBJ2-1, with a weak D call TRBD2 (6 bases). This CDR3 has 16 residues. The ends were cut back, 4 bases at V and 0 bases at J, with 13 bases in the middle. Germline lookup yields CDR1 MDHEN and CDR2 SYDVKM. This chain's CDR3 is CASSSGAASSYNEQFF. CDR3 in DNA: TGTGCCAGCAGTTCGGGAGCGGCTAGCTCCTACAATGAGCAGTTCTTC.